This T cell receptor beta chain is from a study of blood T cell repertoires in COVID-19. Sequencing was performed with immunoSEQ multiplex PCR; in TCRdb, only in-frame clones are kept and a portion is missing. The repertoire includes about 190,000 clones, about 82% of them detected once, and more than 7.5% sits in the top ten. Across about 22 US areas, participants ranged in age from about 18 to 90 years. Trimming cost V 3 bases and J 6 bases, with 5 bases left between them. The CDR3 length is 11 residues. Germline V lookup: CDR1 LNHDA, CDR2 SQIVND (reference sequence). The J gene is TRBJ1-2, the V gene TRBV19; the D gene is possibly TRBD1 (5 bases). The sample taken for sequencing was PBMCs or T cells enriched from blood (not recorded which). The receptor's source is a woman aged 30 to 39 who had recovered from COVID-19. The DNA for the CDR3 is TGTGCCAGTAGTATCAGGGATGGCTACACCTTC. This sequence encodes CASSIRDGYTF.